The entry below describes one T cell receptor (beta chain). This sample was taken from a study of OX40 agonist ivuxolimab in advanced cancers. Measured with immunoSEQ multiplex PCR; TCRdb has only the in-frame clones, and not every one. The sample includes tens of thousands of clones, 70% to 90% of them seen just once. The CDR3 consists of 15 residues. Germline loops: CDR1 SEHNR, CDR2 FQNEAQ (reference sequence). The junction had 5 bases not matched to a gene; V was cut back by 4 bases and J by 4 bases. The TCR sequence derives from an adult with an advanced solid tumor such as melanoma, head and neck, liver or kidney cancer. The source material was CD4+ or CD8+ T cells sorted from blood, sampled in a trial of the OX40 agonist ivuxolimab. V is TRBV7-9 and J is TRBJ1-3; the match to TRBD1 covers 9 bases. The CDR3 is CASSWTGVKGNTIYF. In nucleotides, the CDR3 is TGTGCCAGCAGCTGGACAGGGGTAAAGGGAAACACCATATATTTT.